Each of the 25 T cell receptor beta chains below was sequenced from the same sample in a study of blood T cell repertoires in COVID-19. Libraries were prepared by immunoSEQ multiplex PCR; TCRdb keeps only in-frame clonotypes and omits some of them. Here the sample spans roughly 200,000 clones, 75% to 90% being singletons. The sample comprised PBMCs or T cells enriched from blood (not recorded which). All receptors come from a middle-aged woman with acute COVID-19.

The genes are TRBV7-2 and TRBJ1-4; D is perhaps TRBD1 (5 bases). The V end lost 4 bases, the J end lost 7 bases, and 16 bases lay between the germline ends. Germline CDR1 and CDR2: SGHTA and FQGNSA. The CDR3 loop spans 15 amino acids. This CDR3 reads CASSSGPAGGEKLFF. CDR3 nucleotides: TGTGCCAGCAGCTCTGGGCCCGCCGGGGGTGAAAAACTGTTTTTT.

This chain joins TRBV9 and TRBJ2-3, with 10 bases fitting TRBD2. CDR3 length equals 16 residues. V was pared by 4 bases and J by 3 bases, with 8 bases of the junction left unmatched. Germline values: CDR1 SGDLS, CDR2 YYNGEE. Written as DNA, the CDR3 is TGTGCCAGCAGCACCCTAGCTAGCGGGAGAACAGATACGCAGTATTTT. Protein: CASSTLASGRTDTQYF.

The chain has TRBV7-2 and TRBJ2-1, with 7 bases lining up with TRBD2. V gave up 4 bases and J gave up 6 bases; unmatched junction bases: 9. CDR1 SGHTA and CDR2 FQGNSA come from the germline V gene. The CDR3 is made up of 15 amino acids. The CDR3 DNA is TGTGCCAGCAGCTCTGGGGGGGGACCGGCCAATGAGCAGTTCTTC. Translation gives CASSSGGGPANEQFF.

The chain links TRBV11-2 to TRBJ2-5, with D perhaps TRBD2 (6 bases). Germline loops: CDR1 SGHAT, CDR2 FQNNGV. V was cut by 7 bases and J by 5 bases, with 17 bases left in between. This CDR3 is built from 14 residues. The DNA for the CDR3 is TGTGCCAGCACCTCATATTTTGGGGGGGAGACCCAGTACTTC. This codes for CASTSYFGGETQYF.

This clone has just a few counts. V usage is TRBV7-2 and J usage is TRBJ2-5; D gene ambiguous. CDR3 length: 14 residues. From germline, CDR1 is SGHTA and CDR2 FQGNSA. Trimming removed 5 bases from V and 7 bases from J, with 17 bases in between. Here the CDR3 reads CASSPASNIGTQYF. The CDR3 DNA reads TGTGCCAGCAGCCCTGCCAGTAATATTGGGACCCAGTACTTC.

The chain employs TRBV3-1 (or the pseudogene TRBV3-2) and TRBJ1-2; 9 nucleotides line up with TRBD1. The junction had 8 bases not matched to a gene; V was cut back by 4 bases and J by 5 bases. This CDR3 contains 15 residues. The germline CDR1 and CDR2 sequences are LGHDT and YNNKEL (reference sequence). The DNA for the CDR3 is TGTGCCAGCAGCCGGGGACAGGGCGTAGGGTATGGCTACACCTTC. Protein product: CASSRGQGVGYGYTF.

The gene calls are TRBV19 and TRBJ2-3; 8 nucleotides align to TRBD2. The V gene's germline CDR1 is LNHDA and CDR2 SQIVND (reference sequence). The CDR3 extends over 17 amino acids. Trimming at V came to 3 bases and at J to 11 bases, leaving 19 bases not matched to a gene. The CDR3 DNA reads TGTGCCAGTAGTATCGACCTCGCGGGACGGGGGGGCGGCCAGCAGTATTTT. It encodes CASSIDLAGRGGGQQYF.

This clone was counted at least ten times. The V gene is TRBV12-3 or TRBV12-4, the J gene TRBJ1-5, with 9 bases fitting TRBD1. CDR3 length: 13 residues. J was trimmed by 7 bases and V by 3 bases; bases with no gene match: 1. This chain's CDR3 is CASSLDRGQPQHF. CDR3 in DNA: TGTGCCAGCAGTTTGGACAGGGGACAGCCCCAGCATTTT.

The chain has TRBV6-2 or TRBV6-3 and TRBJ2-2; 9 bases map to TRBD2. J was trimmed by 1 base and V by 4 bases; bases with no gene match: 16. The CDR3 runs to 20 residues. Germline CDR1 is MNHEY and CDR2 is SVGEGT. DNA of the CDR3: TGTGCCAGCAGTTCCCTTGCATACCATAGCGGGGGTCGGAACACCGGGGAGCTGTTTTTT. Translating it yields CASSSLAYHSGGRNTGELFF.

The chain links TRBV7-2 to TRBJ2-1; 8 bases map to TRBD2. The germline V gene has CDR1 SGHTA and CDR2 FQGNSA. V lost 4 bases to trimming and J lost 7 bases; unmatched junction nucleotides: 9. CDR3 length: 15 amino acids. In nucleotides, the CDR3 is TGTGCCAGCAGCTCGGGAGGGGGATTGTGGAATGAGCAGTTCTTC. This codes for CASSSGGGLWNEQFF.

This chain joins TRBV2 and TRBJ1-5; D is unclear. CDR3 size: 14 residues. The V gene's germline CDR1 is SNHLY and CDR2 FYNNEI. Trimming removed 6 bases at V and 1 base at J, with 10 bases between. CDR3 bases: TGTGCCAGCAGAGGAGGGTCGAGCAATCAGCCCCAGCATTTT. It encodes CASRGGSSNQPQHF.

The V call is TRBV2, the J call TRBJ2-2; 10 nucleotides line up with TRBD2. The CDR3 spans 16 residues. Germline CDR1 and CDR2: SNHLY and FYNNEI. V was pared by 3 bases and J by 4 bases, with 5 bases of the junction left unmatched. CDR3 in amino acids: CASSEGSGRFTGELFF. The CDR3 DNA reads as TGTGCCAGCAGTGAGGGTAGCGGGAGGTTCACCGGGGAGCTGTTTTTT.

This rearrangement joins TRBV19 to TRBJ1-5; D perhaps matches TRBD1 (6 bases). V was pared by 1 base and J by 3 bases, with 13 bases between. Germline V lookup: CDR1 LNHDA, CDR2 SQIVND (reference sequence). The CDR3 consists of 16 residues. CDR3 nucleotide sequence: TGTGCCAGTAGTATAGTCGGACAGAGACACAATCAGCCCCAGCATTTT. Translation: CASSIVGQRHNQPQHF.

This sequence joins TRBV28 and TRBJ1-2; tentative D call: TRBD1 (6 bases). V was shortened by 5 bases and J by 4 bases, with 17 bases between the two germline ends. Looked up from germline, CDR1 is MDHEN and CDR2 is SYDVKM. The CDR3 length is 15 residues. In nucleotides, the CDR3 is TGTGCCAGCAGTCGCCCTATTGGGGACATCTATGGCTACACCTTC. As protein: CASSRPIGDIYGYTF.

This clone was seen only once. V is TRBV25-1 and J is TRBJ2-4; D might be TRBD2 (6 bases). Germline values: CDR1 MGHDK, CDR2 SYGVNS. V lost 4 bases and J 3 bases, leaving 10 bases between the germline ends. CDR3 length: 14 amino acids. DNA of the CDR3: TGTGCCAGCAGTGTGCGGGGAGGCAAAAACATTCAGTACTTC. Residues: CASSVRGGKNIQYF. The full variable domain, completed using reference TRBV25-1 and TRBJ2-4, is EADIYQTPRYLVIGTGKKITLECSQTMGHDKMYWYQQDPGMELHLIHYSYGVNSTEKGDLSSESTVSRIRTEHFPLTLESARPSHTSQYLCASSVRGGKNIQYFGAGTRLSVL.

The V and J genes are TRBV19 and TRBJ2-2; 8 positions match TRBD2. V lost 4 bases and J lost 7; bases outside the gene matches: 11. The CDR3 loop spans 16 amino acids. The germline gives CDR1 LNHDA, CDR2 SQIVND (reference sequence). CDR3 nucleotide sequence: TGTGCCAGTAGTACCCAATCGGGGGGGGCGGTCGGGGAGCTGTTTTTT. Encoded protein: CASSTQSGGAVGELFF.

This clone was detected once. The genes are TRBV4-1 and TRBJ2-7; the match to TRBD2 covers 7 bases. Germline V gene lookup returns CDR1 MGHRA and CDR2 YSYEKL. V shed 2 bases, J shed 1 base, and the junction held 2 bases outside the gene matches. This CDR3 has 14 residues. Written as DNA, the CDR3 is TGCGCCAGCAGCCAAACAGCGGGGTCCTACGAGCAGTACTTC. Encoded protein: CASSQTAGSYEQYF.

The CDR3 sequence: CASSFSGRMAGELFF. The CDR3 bases are TGCGCCAGCAGCTTTAGCGGGAGAATGGCCGGGGAGCTGTTTTTT. V is TRBV5-1 and J is TRBJ2-2; 9 bases agree with TRBD2. After removal of 2 bases from V and 6 bases from J, the junction contained 5 bases not matched to a gene. CDR1 is SGHRS, CDR2 YFSETQ, per germline. The CDR3 has 15 amino acids.

The chain links TRBV6-9 to TRBJ2-1; D may be TRBD2 (6 bases). CDR3 size: 14 residues. V was shortened by 8 bases and J by 3 bases, with 14 bases between the two germline ends. Germline V lookup: CDR1 MNHGY, CDR2 SVAAGI. The CDR3: CASLYSGHYNEQFF. CDR3 bases: TGTGCCAGCCTTTATAGCGGACACTACAATGAGCAGTTCTTC.

This rearrangement joins TRBV3-1 (or the pseudogene TRBV3-2) to TRBJ1-1, with a tentative D call TRBD1 (6 bases). Trimming cost V 1 base and J 10 bases, with 10 bases left between them. There are 12 residues in the CDR3. Germline V lookup: CDR1 LGHDT, CDR2 YNNKEL (reference sequence). CDR3 region: CASSQGGGPAFF. The CDR3, as DNA: TGTGCCAGCAGCCAAGGGGGGGGCCCAGCTTTCTTT.

This clone was seen a handful of times. V gene TRBV5-1 combines with J gene TRBJ2-3, with D tentatively TRBD2 (7 bases). V lost 2 bases and J lost 3, with 19 bases in between. CDR3 size: 17 residues. The germline V gene encodes CDR1 SGHRS and CDR2 YFSETQ. CDR3 residues: CASSFSQGLSFTDTQYF. CDR3 nucleotide sequence: TGCGCCAGCAGCTTCTCACAGGGACTAAGTTTTACAGATACGCAGTATTTT. Supplemented by reference TRBV5-1 and TRBJ2-3, the full variable domain reads KAGVTQTPRYLIKTRGQQVTLSCSPISGHRSVSWYQQTPGQGLQFLFEYFSETQRNKGNFPGRFSGRQFSNSRSEMNVSTLELGDSALYLCASSFSQGLSFTDTQYFGPGTRLTVL.

The gene calls are TRBV30 and TRBJ1-3, with a tentative D call TRBD1 (6 bases). Per the germline V gene, CDR1 is GTSNPN and CDR2 is SVGIG (reference sequence). CDR3 size: 16 residues. Trimming cost V 3 bases and J 2 bases, with 17 bases left between them. The CDR3 protein is CAWSTPGGSAGNTIYF. The CDR3 nucleotides read TGTGCCTGGAGCACCCCTGGGGGCTCGGCTGGAAACACCATATATTTT.

This clone has a single count. The gene calls are TRBV27 and TRBJ1-5, with 8 bases lining up with TRBD1. The germline CDR1 and CDR2 sequences are MNHEY and SMNVEV (reference sequence). V was pared by 5 bases and J by 5 bases, with 8 bases of the junction left unmatched. The CDR3 length is 15 residues. The CDR3 region is CASSIGQGWHQPQHF. The CDR3 DNA is TGTGCCAGCAGTATAGGACAGGGTTGGCATCAGCCCCAGCATTTT.

The rearrangement links TRBV28 to TRBJ2-3, with 13 bases aligning to TRBD2. Unmatched junction bases numbered 5, after V lost 5 bases and J lost 3 bases. CDR3 length: 16 amino acids. Germline CDR1 is MDHEN and CDR2 is SYDVKM. CDR3 DNA: TGTGCCAGCAGTCTCAAACTAGCGGGGGGGACAGATACGCAGTATTTT. It specifies CASSLKLAGGTDTQYF.

The chain employs TRBV5-1 and TRBJ2-1; 9 positions agree with TRBD1. Germline CDR1 reads SGHRS; CDR2 reads YFSETQ. The CDR3 totals 16 residues. Unmatched junction bases numbered 5, after V lost 0 bases and J lost 4 bases. CDR3 DNA sequence: TGCGCCAGCAGCTTGGGCCTGGGACAGGGTTACAATGAGCAGTTCTTC. As protein: CASSLGLGQGYNEQFF.